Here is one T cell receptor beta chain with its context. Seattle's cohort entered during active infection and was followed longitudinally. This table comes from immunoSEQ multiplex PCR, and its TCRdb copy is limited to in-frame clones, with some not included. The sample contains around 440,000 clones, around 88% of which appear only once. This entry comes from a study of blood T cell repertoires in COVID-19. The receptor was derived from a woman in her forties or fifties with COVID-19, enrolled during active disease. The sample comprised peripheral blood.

This CDR3 is CASSDPTDRERAGELFF. The CDR3 bases are TGTGCCAGCAGCGATCCCACCGACAGGGAAAGGGCCGGGGAGCTGTTTTTT. The chain links TRBV7-9 to TRBJ2-2; 7 nucleotides agree with TRBD1. Looked up from germline, CDR1 is SEHNR and CDR2 is FQNEAQ (reference sequence). Trimming removed 5 bases from V and 6 bases from J; junction bases left unmatched: 15. CDR3 length equals 17 residues.